A few counts support the clone carrying this T cell receptor beta chain. The antigen remains undetermined. The DNA input per sorted-subset replicate PCR was 150 to 200 ng, corresponding to 25,000 to 35,000 T cell genomes. TCRdb keeps only in-frame clones here, not all; method: immunoSEQ multiplex PCR. The sample includes over 1.4 million clones, approximately 97% seen only once; the top ten take 1% to 1.5%. The CDR3 runs 14 residues. Germline trimming cut 4 bases from V and 6 bases from J; bases unmatched to any gene: 2. Germline loops: CDR1 WNHNN, CDR2 SYGVQD (reference sequence). This specimen comes from a study of shared clonotypes between healthy human individuals. Findings and caveats of the study: Researchers sampled blood only, noting tissue repertoires likely differ. A small donor pool kept down the genetic and exposure-history diversity that was represented. Some clonotypes were shared by all four sorted-subset donors, while others were not shared. The non-shared ones had lower generation probabilities than the shared ones.

The TCR originated in a man between 25 and 39 years old in good health. The sequenced material came from naive CD4+ T cells sorted from blood. Described subset: CD45RA+ positively selected. The chain combines TRBV10-1 with TRBJ2-2; 10 bases line up with TRBD2. CDR3 sequence: CASSVLAGAGELFF. In DNA, the CDR3 is TGCGCCAGCAGTGTGCTAGCGGGAGCCGGGGAGCTGTTTTTT.